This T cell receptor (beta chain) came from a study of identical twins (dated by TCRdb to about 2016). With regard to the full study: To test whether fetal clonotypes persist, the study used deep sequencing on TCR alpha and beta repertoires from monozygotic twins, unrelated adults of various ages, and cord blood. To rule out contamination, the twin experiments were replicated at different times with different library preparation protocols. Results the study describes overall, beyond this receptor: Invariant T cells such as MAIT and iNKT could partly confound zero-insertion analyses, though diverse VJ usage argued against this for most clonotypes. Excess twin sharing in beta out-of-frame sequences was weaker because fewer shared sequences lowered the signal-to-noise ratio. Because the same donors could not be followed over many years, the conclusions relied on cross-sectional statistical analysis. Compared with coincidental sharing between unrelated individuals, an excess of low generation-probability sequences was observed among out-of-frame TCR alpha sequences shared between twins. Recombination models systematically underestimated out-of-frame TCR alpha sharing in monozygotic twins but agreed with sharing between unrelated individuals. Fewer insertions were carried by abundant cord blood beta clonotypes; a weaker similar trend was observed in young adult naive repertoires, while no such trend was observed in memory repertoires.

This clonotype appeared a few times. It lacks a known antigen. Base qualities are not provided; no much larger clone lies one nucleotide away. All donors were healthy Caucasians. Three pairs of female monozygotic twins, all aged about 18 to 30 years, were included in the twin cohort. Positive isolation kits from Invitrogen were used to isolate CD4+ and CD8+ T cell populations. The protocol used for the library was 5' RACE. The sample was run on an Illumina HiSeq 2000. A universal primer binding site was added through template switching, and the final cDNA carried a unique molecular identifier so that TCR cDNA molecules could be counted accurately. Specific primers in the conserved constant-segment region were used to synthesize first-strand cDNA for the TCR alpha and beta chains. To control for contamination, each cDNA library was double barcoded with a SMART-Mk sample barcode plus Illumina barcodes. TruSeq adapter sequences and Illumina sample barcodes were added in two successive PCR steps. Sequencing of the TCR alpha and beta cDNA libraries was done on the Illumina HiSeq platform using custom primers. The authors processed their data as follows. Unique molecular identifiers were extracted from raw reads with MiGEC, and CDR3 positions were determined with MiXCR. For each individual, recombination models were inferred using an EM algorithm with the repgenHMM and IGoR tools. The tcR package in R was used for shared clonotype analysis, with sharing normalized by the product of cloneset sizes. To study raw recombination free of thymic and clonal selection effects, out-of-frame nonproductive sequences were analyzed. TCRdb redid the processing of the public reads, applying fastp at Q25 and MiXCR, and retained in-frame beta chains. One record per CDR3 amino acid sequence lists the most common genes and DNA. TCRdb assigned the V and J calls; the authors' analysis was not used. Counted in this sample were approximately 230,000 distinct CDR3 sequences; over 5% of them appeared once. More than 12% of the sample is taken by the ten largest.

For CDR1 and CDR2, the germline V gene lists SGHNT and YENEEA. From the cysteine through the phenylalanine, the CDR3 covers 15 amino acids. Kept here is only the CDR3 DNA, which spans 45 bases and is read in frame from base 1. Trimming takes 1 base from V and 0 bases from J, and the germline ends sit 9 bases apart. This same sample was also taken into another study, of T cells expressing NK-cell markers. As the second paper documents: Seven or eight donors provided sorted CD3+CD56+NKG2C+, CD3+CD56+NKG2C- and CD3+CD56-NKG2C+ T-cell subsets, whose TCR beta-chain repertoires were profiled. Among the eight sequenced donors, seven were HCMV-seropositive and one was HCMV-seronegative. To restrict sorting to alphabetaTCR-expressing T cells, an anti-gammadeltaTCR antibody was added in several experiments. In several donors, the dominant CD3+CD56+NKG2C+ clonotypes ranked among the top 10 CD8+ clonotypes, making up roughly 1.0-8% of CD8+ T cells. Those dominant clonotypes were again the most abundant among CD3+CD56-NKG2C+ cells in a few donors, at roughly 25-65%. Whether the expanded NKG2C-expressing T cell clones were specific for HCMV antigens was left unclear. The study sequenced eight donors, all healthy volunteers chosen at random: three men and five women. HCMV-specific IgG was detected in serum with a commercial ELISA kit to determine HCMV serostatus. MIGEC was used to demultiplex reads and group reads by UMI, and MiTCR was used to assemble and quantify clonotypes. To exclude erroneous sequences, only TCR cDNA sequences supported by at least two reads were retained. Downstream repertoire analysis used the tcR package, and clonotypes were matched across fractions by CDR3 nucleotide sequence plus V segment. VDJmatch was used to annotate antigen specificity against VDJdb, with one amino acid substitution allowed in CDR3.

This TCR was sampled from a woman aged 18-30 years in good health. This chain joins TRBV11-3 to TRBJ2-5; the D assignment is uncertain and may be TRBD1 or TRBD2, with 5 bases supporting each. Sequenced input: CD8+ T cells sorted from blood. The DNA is TGTGCCAGCAGCTTAGGGGGGAGTAACCAAGAGACCCAGTACTTC. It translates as CASSLGGSNQETQYF. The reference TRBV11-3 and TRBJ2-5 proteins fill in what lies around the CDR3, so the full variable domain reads EAGVVQSPRYKIIEKKQPVAFWCNPISGHNTLYWYLQNLGQGPELLIRYENEEAVDDSQLPKDRFSAERLKGVDSTLKIQPAELGDSAVYLCASSLGGSNQETQYFGPGTRLLVL.